One and the same sample provided the 22 T cell receptor beta chains below, sequenced in a study of lymphopenia after photon versus proton radiotherapy. Some clones are missing from TCRdb's copy, which holds only in-frame ones; the method was immunoSEQ multiplex PCR. Among approximately 62,000 clones, 70% to 85% were seen once, and the ten largest hold around 2.1%. Sequenced here: peripheral blood, sampled from a patient treated with proton-based radiotherapy. These TCRs come from a man in his 60s with pancreatic cancer.

The V call is TRBV15, the J call TRBJ1-2; D gene ambiguous. In germline, CDR1 is LNHNV, CDR2 YYDKDF (reference sequence). Trimming stripped 1 base from V and 5 bases from J, with 8 bases between. The CDR3 consists of 13 residues. The CDR3 bases are TGTGCCACCAGCAGAGGTACGGCGTATGGCTACACCTTC. Protein product: CATSRGTAYGYTF.

V is TRBV6-6 and J is TRBJ2-7, with 11 bases matching TRBD2. This CDR3 has 15 residues. Trimming removed 4 bases from V and 3 bases from J; junction bases left unmatched: 5. Per the germline V gene, CDR1 is MNHNY and CDR2 is SVGAGI (reference sequence). CDR3 nucleotide sequence: TGTGCCAGCAGTTCTTCTAGCGGGAGGTACTACGAGCAGTACTTC. It translates to CASSSSSGRYYEQYF.

The chain is built from TRBV9 and TRBJ1-2, with D possibly matching TRBD1 (5 bases). V was pared by 3 bases and J by 4 bases, with 13 bases between. CDR3 length: 14 residues. Germline loops: CDR1 SGDLS, CDR2 YYNGEE. Here the CDR3 reads CASSDRLGVYGYTF. The CDR3 DNA sequence: TGTGCCAGCAGCGACCGCCTAGGGGTCTATGGCTACACCTTC.

Notes on this clone: The junction departs from the called germline gene at one end, perhaps through a read error. The chain is built from TRBV28 and TRBJ1-4, with D perhaps TRBD1 (6 bases). The CDR3 runs to 14 residues. Germline V gene lookup returns CDR1 MDHEN and CDR2 SYDVKM. The chain's CDR3 is CASREGTTYEKLFF. In DNA, the CDR3 is TGTGCCAGCAGAGAGGGGACAACTTATGAAAAACTGTTTTTT.

The chain is built from TRBV11-2 and TRBJ2-3; D not certain. Looked up from germline, CDR1 is SGHAT and CDR2 is FQNNGV. Trimming removed 2 bases at V and 4 bases at J, with 13 bases between. The CDR3 has 15 amino acids. The CDR3 sequence: CASSLRVGNSDTQYF. Written as DNA, the CDR3 is TGTGCCAGCAGCTTACGAGTAGGGAATTCAGATACGCAGTATTTT.

The J gene is TRBJ1-5, the V gene TRBV28, with a possible D match to TRBD1 (6 bases). The V gene's germline CDR1 is MDHEN and CDR2 SYDVKM. V gave up 5 bases and J gave up 2 bases, with 13 bases separating them. The CDR3 consists of 15 residues. The CDR3 loop is CASSVQGPGNQPQHF. The CDR3 region has the DNA TGTGCCAGCAGTGTACAGGGTCCGGGCAATCAGCCCCAGCATTTT. The full variable domain, completed using reference TRBV28 and TRBJ1-5, is DVKVTQSSRYLVKRTGEKVFLECVQDMDHENMFWYRQDPGLGLRLIYFSYDVKMKEKGDIPEGYSVSREKKERFSLILESASTNQTSMYLCASSVQGPGNQPQHFGDGTRLSIL.

The rearrangement links TRBV5-5 to TRBJ2-1; D not resolved. This CDR3 has 15 amino acids. With 0 bases removed from V and 6 bases from J, the gap between germline ends came to 13 bases. Germline assignment: CDR1 SGHKS and CDR2 YYEKEE (reference sequence). CDR3 region: CASSLGGGRGNEQFF. CDR3 nucleotide sequence: TGTGCCAGCAGCTTGGGCGGTGGCAGAGGCAATGAGCAGTTCTTC.

The CDR3 here is CASSFQAPREQYF. CDR3 sequence (DNA): TGTGCCAGCAGTTTCCAAGCTCCGCGCGAGCAGTACTTC. The chain employs TRBV27 and TRBJ2-7, with D hard to call. CDR1 is MNHEY, CDR2 SMNVEV, per germline (reference sequence). The CDR3 totals 13 residues. V dropped 3 bases and J dropped 6 bases, with 12 bases sitting between them.

The rearrangement links TRBV28 to TRBJ1-1; the D is unclear. Per germline, CDR1 MDHEN and CDR2 SYDVKM. The V gene lost 2 bases and the J gene lost 1 base, with 8 bases spanning the gap. This CDR3 contains 14 residues. CDR3 in DNA: TGTGCCAGCAGTTTAAGGCGGTGGAACACTGAAGCTTTCTTT. As protein: CASSLRRWNTEAFF.

The chain couples TRBV10-3 to TRBJ1-2; no clear D. The ends were cut back, 6 bases at V and 3 bases at J, with 14 bases in the middle. Germline lookup yields CDR1 ENHRY and CDR2 SYGVKD. The CDR3 runs 14 residues. The DNA of the CDR3 is TGTGCCATCAGGGCCAACTATCCCGACTATGGCTACACCTTC. Translated, it gives CAIRANYPDYGYTF.

This clone was counted only a few times. The chain joins TRBV5-6 to TRBJ1-1; the D is unclear. The CDR3 totals 14 residues. Germline CDR1 SGHDT, CDR2 YYEEEE. The V gene lost 4 bases and the J gene lost 5 bases, with 15 bases spanning the gap. The CDR3 region has the DNA TGTGCCAGCAGCCCCCCAGGCGGTGGGACTGAAGCTTTCTTT. Protein: CASSPPGGGTEAFF. Based on the CDR3 plus reference TRBV5-6 and TRBJ1-1, the full variable domain is DAGVTQSPTHLIKTRGQQVTLRCSPKSGHDTVSWYQQALGQGPQFIFQYYEEEERQRGNFPDRFSGHQFPNYSSELNVNALLLGDSALYLCASSPPGGGTEAFFGQGTRLTVV.

This clone appeared once. V gene TRBV30 combines with J gene TRBJ1-2; no firm D call. Germline assignment: CDR1 GTSNPN and CDR2 SVGIG (reference sequence). Trimming removed 2 bases at V and 6 bases at J, with 10 bases between. The CDR3 consists of 12 residues. The CDR3 DNA reads as TGTGCCTGGAGTATTAGCGCGGATGGCTACACCTTC. Amino acids: CAWSISADGYTF.

V and J are TRBV5-1 and TRBJ2-1, with D perhaps assigned TRBD1 or TRBD2 (5 bases each). The CDR3 covers 13 residues. In germline, CDR1 is SGHRS, CDR2 YFSETQ. Trimming removed 2 bases from V and 8 bases from J, with 11 bases in between. CDR3 region: CASSFLGDHEQFF. The DNA of the CDR3 is TGCGCCAGCAGCTTTCTGGGGGATCATGAGCAGTTCTTC.

The J gene is TRBJ2-7, the V gene TRBV7-2; the match to TRBD1 covers 10 bases. Germline values: CDR1 SGHTA, CDR2 FQGNSA. Losses at the gene ends were 1 base for V and 7 bases for J; bases not matched to a gene: 4. This CDR3 has 14 residues. The DNA of the CDR3 is TGTGCCAGCAGCTTAGAGGGGACAGGGGCGGAGCAGTACTTC. The encoded protein is CASSLEGTGAEQYF.

This sequence joins TRBV7-9 and TRBJ1-1, with 12 bases identical to TRBD1. CDR3 length: 16 amino acids. Germline V gene data show CDR1 as SEHNR and CDR2 as FQNEAQ (reference sequence). With 6 bases clipped from V and 5 bases from J, the junction kept 10 bases outside the gene matches. CDR3 loop: CASRIPWGQGATEAFF. For the CDR3, the DNA is TGTGCCAGCAGAATCCCCTGGGGACAGGGGGCGACTGAAGCTTTCTTT.

The rearrangement joins TRBV19 to TRBJ2-5; D might be TRBD1 (5 bases). The germline CDR1 and CDR2 sequences are LNHDA and SQIVND (reference sequence). CDR3 length equals 13 residues. Trimming took off 5 bases at V and 5 bases at J, with 12 bases between the two ends. The CDR3 sequence is CASSPGAPETQYF. CDR3 nucleotide sequence: TGTGCCAGTAGTCCTGGGGCCCCGGAGACCCAGTACTTC.

This sequence joins TRBV18 and TRBJ2-1; tentative D call: TRBD1 (5 bases). Germline V gene lookup returns CDR1 KGHSH and CDR2 LQKENI. V was shortened by 5 bases and J by 8 bases, with 13 bases between the two germline ends. This CDR3 spans 13 amino acids. The CDR3 DNA follows: TGTGCCAGCTCATCGCATCAGGGTGATGAGCAGTTCTTC. Amino acids: CASSSHQGDEQFF.

The chain is built from TRBV19 and TRBJ2-2; 8 nucleotides align to TRBD1. Germline V gene data show CDR1 as LNHDA and CDR2 as SQIVND (reference sequence). There are 13 residues in the CDR3. V lost 8 bases to trimming and J lost 5 bases; unmatched junction nucleotides: 4. The CDR3 DNA is TGTGCCAGTCAGGGGGCAAGGACCGGGGAGCTGTTTTTT. It is translated as CASQGARTGELFF. Looking up the rest from reference TRBV19 and TRBJ2-2 gives the full variable domain: DGGITQSPKYLFRKEGQNVTLSCEQNLNHDAMYWYRQDPGQGLRLIYYSQIVNDFQKGDIAEGYSVSREKKESFPLTVTSAQKNPTAFYLCASQGARTGELFFGEGSRLTVL.

This clone was found a few times. The chain uses TRBV4-2 and TRBJ1-2; D ambiguous. The V end was cut by 0 bases, the J end by 6 bases, with 11 bases between. Germline loops: CDR1 LGHNA, CDR2 YNFKEQ. The CDR3 sequence is 14 residues long. The CDR3 sequence is CASSQDIGFNGYTF. In DNA form, the CDR3 reads TGTGCCAGCAGCCAAGATATCGGTTTTAATGGCTACACCTTC.

This sequence joins TRBV11-2 and TRBJ1-2; D is unresolved. The CDR3 spans 15 residues. V was trimmed by 5 bases and J by 6 bases, leaving 19 bases between them. Per the germline V gene, CDR1 is SGHAT and CDR2 is FQNNGV. The CDR3 region is CASSPKWRIADGYTF. In nucleotides, the CDR3 is TGTGCCAGCAGCCCTAAATGGAGGATCGCGGATGGCTACACCTTC.

This clone was recorded once. The gene calls are TRBV5-1 and TRBJ2-2, with TRBD2 identical over 14 bases. This CDR3 spans 17 amino acids. The germline gives CDR1 SGHRS, CDR2 YFSETQ. The V and J ends lost 0 bases and 4 bases, in that order; junction bases with no gene match: 2. CDR3 loop: CASSLGLAGGPTGELFF. CDR3 coding DNA: TGCGCCAGCAGCTTGGGACTAGCGGGAGGGCCCACCGGGGAGCTGTTTTTT.

This chain links TRBV5-4 with TRBJ2-1; D call uncertain. The CDR3 is made up of 15 amino acids. Looked up from germline, CDR1 is SGHNT and CDR2 is YYREEE (reference sequence). Trimming took 4 bases from V and 0 from J, leaving 11 bases between them. CDR3 residues: CASSAEATSYNEQFF. In DNA, the CDR3 is TGTGCCAGCAGCGCCGAGGCCACCTCCTACAATGAGCAGTTCTTC.